Presented here are 2 T cell receptor beta chains from one specimen sequenced in a study of identical twins. TCRdb recomputed calls from the 5' RACE reads with MiXCR, one row per CDR3 protein. The sample lists under 350,000 distinct CDR3 sequences, roughly 9.7% occurring once. The same sample was also studied in work on yellow fever vaccine responses in identical twins.

The sequenced sample consisted of CD8+ T cells sorted from blood. The receptors originated from a woman under 30 in good health.

The chain's CDR3 is CASSLTALGLYNEQFF. The CDR3 region has the DNA TGCGCCAGCAGCCTCACGGCACTAGGGCTCTACAATGAGCAGTTCTTC. The chain employs TRBV5-1 and TRBJ2-1; D may be TRBD2 (5 bases). This CDR3 has 16 residues. CDR1 and CDR2 (germline): SGHRS, YFSETQ. The germline V and J ends were trimmed by 4 bases and 3 bases, with 17 bases remaining between them.

This clonotype has at least ten counts. The V and J genes are TRBV10-3 and TRBJ2-1; D not certain. The V end lost 11 bases, the J end lost 5 bases, and 10 bases lay between the germline ends. The length of the CDR3 is 11 residues. CDR1 and CDR2 (germline): ENHRY, SYGVKD. The CDR3, as DNA: TGTGCCGCTAACAGTGACAATGAGCAGTTCTTC. It specifies CAANSDNEQFF.